This TCR beta chain stems from a study of beta chain features in type 1 diabetes. This clone was counted a few times. Its antigen is undetermined. Isolated RNA was reverse transcribed in full, so expressed TCRB transcripts were sequenced. Some clones are missing from TCRdb's copy, which holds only in-frame ones; the method was immunoSEQ multiplex PCR. The table has about 150,000 clones, roughly 53% seen once. Broader study findings: Overrepresentation of cells with high TCR expression could result from cDNA sequencing.

This CDR3 contains 15 residues. Trimming removed 1 base from V and 2 bases from J; junction bases left unmatched: 2. Germline CDR1 reads SGHTA; CDR2 reads FQGNSA. The chain joins TRBV7-2 to TRBJ2-7; 10 positions agree with TRBD2. Sequenced: Tregs from blood. The sequence was obtained from a man between 18 and 29 years old in good health. CDR3 protein: CASSLGAGGPYEQYF. The CDR3 DNA follows: TGTGCCAGCAGCTTAGGAGCGGGGGGGCCCTACGAGCAGTACTTC.